Presented here are 10 T cell receptor beta chains from one specimen sequenced in a study of blood T cell repertoires in COVID-19. The method was immunoSEQ multiplex PCR; TCRdb's version includes in-frame clones alone and lacks a portion of them. The table has roughly 250,000 clones, roughly 88% seen once. Specimen: PBMCs or T cells enriched from blood (not recorded which). These receptors came from a woman in her thirties or forties with acute COVID-19.

The chain employs TRBV2 and TRBJ2-3; 8 bases are shared with TRBD2. The germline gives CDR1 SNHLY, CDR2 FYNNEI. The CDR3 covers 16 residues. With V trimmed by 7 bases and J by 0 bases, 9 bases remained unmatched. CDR3 DNA sequence: TGTGCCAGCAATACAGGGTCTAGCGGGAGCACAGATACGCAGTATTTT. Translating gives CASNTGSSGSTDTQYF.

This clone showed up just once. The identical CDR3 is also encoded by other nucleotide sequences in the sample. The chain has TRBV28 and TRBJ1-6; 10 positions agree with TRBD1. Germline CDR1 and CDR2: MDHEN and SYDVKM. Germline trimming cut 5 bases from V and 0 bases from J; bases unmatched to any gene: 4. The CDR3 is 17 amino acids. CDR3 in amino acids: CASSDRGLSSYNSPLHF. The DNA for the CDR3 is TGTGCCAGCAGTGACAGGGGGCTTAGCTCCTATAATTCACCCCTCCACTTT.

The rearrangement joins TRBV30 to TRBJ1-2; 7 bases fit TRBD1. CDR1 is GTSNPN and CDR2 is SVGIG in the germline V gene (reference sequence). The length of the CDR3 is 13 residues. The V segment lost 0 bases and the J segment 8 bases; nucleotides outside the gene matches: 6. As DNA, the CDR3 is TGTGCCTGGAGTGTAGACGTAGGGGGCGGCTACACCTTC. This codes for CAWSVDVGGGYTF.

The table lists this clone with a few counts. The chain uses TRBV2 and TRBJ2-1; 9 nucleotides match TRBD2. The trim removed 4 bases at V and 4 bases at J, leaving 5 bases unmatched. The CDR3 is 15 amino acids. CDR1 and CDR2 (germline): SNHLY, FYNNEI. The CDR3 nucleotides are TGTGCCAGCAGTGCAGGGCGGGGGGGTTACAATGAGCAGTTCTTC. Translation gives CASSAGRGGYNEQFF.

This clone was picked up one time. The V gene is TRBV27, the J gene TRBJ1-2, with TRBD1 matching over 8 bases. V lost 5 bases and J lost 5; bases outside the gene matches: 7. The CDR3 spans 14 residues. Looked up from germline, CDR1 is MNHEY and CDR2 is SMNVEV (reference sequence). CDR3 DNA sequence: TGTGCCAGCAGTATCGACAGGGGCGGGTATGGCTACACCTTC. It encodes CASSIDRGGYGYTF.

This clone was seen a handful of times. The J gene is TRBJ1-2, the V gene TRBV3-1 (or the pseudogene TRBV3-2); D is possibly TRBD1 (5 bases). Trimming pared 2 bases from V and 8 bases from J, leaving 12 bases between. The CDR3 is 13 amino acids. Germline CDR1 reads LGHDT; CDR2 reads YNNKEL (reference sequence). Here the CDR3 reads CASSQQGWRGYTF. In DNA, the CDR3 is TGTGCCAGCAGCCAACAGGGATGGCGGGGCTACACCTTC.

This chain links TRBV18 with TRBJ1-6; D might be TRBD1 (6 bases). Germline-derived CDR1 and CDR2 are KGHSH and LQKENI. V lost 2 bases to trimming and J lost 9 bases, with 14 bases between them. The CDR3 is 15 residues long. The CDR3 reads CASSPTGGPGSPLHF. CDR3 bases: TGTGCCAGCTCACCAACGGGGGGGCCTGGTTCACCCCTCCACTTT.

This rearrangement joins TRBV29-1 to TRBJ2-3; 7 nucleotides line up with TRBD1. The CDR3 loop spans 15 amino acids. The germline V gene has CDR1 SQVTM and CDR2 ANQGSEA. V trimming: 4 bases; J trimming: 2 bases; junction bases outside the gene matches: 9. CDR3 amino acids: CSVAHPGQVTDTQYF. The CDR3 region has the DNA TGCAGCGTTGCTCACCCCGGACAGGTCACAGATACGCAGTATTTT.

This chain connects TRBV18 to TRBJ2-1; 7 bases match TRBD2. Germline values: CDR1 KGHSH, CDR2 LQKENI. The CDR3 runs 16 residues. The V gene end was trimmed by 3 bases and the J gene end by 5 bases; junction bases not matched to a gene: 10. CDR3 in amino acids: CASSPLVRGVNNEQFF. The CDR3 coding sequence is TGTGCCAGCTCACCGTTGGTACGGGGGGTAAACAATGAGCAGTTCTTC.

The chain has TRBV3-1 (or the pseudogene TRBV3-2) and TRBJ1-3; 10 bases match TRBD1. Looked up from germline, CDR1 is LGHDT and CDR2 is YNNKEL (reference sequence). V lost 5 bases and J lost 4; bases outside the gene matches: 5. The CDR3 runs to 15 residues. The CDR3 loop is CASSAWDRGGNTIYF. CDR3 bases: TGTGCCAGCAGCGCCTGGGACAGGGGAGGAAACACCATATATTTT.